This T cell receptor (beta chain) came from a study of T cells in Graves' hyperthyroidism and ophthalmopathy. Whole-study results and caveats: Ophthalmopathy got predicted by the model a median roughly six months before its onset.

Patients aged 18 to 65 had newly diagnosed hyperthyroidism that had lasted under 2 months. The diagnostic basis comprised clinical symptoms, serum thyroxine and TRAb, thyroid ultrasound and orbital computed tomography. At least ten counts were recorded for this clonotype. The antigen is not known. This CDR3 is 14 amino acids long. Germline assignment: CDR1 MNHNS and CDR2 SASEGT. V lost 3 bases, J lost 6 bases, and 5 bases stayed unmatched. The investigators amplified TCR beta CDR3 regions from RNA transcripts. HTBI primers drove first-round RT-PCR of the TCR CDR3. Using its own MiXCR run on the multiplex PCR reads, TCRdb lists one record per CDR3 protein. The sample lists roughly 510,000 distinct CDR3 sequences, less than 25% occurring once.

The sample comprised blood. The chain uses TRBV6-1 and TRBJ1-5; 7 nucleotides match TRBD1. The sequence derives from a man aged 18 to 30 with Graves' hyperthyroidism. As DNA, the CDR3 is TGTGCCAGCAGTGAGGCAGGGGGGGGTCAGCCCCAGCATTTT. Translating it yields CASSEAGGGQPQHF.